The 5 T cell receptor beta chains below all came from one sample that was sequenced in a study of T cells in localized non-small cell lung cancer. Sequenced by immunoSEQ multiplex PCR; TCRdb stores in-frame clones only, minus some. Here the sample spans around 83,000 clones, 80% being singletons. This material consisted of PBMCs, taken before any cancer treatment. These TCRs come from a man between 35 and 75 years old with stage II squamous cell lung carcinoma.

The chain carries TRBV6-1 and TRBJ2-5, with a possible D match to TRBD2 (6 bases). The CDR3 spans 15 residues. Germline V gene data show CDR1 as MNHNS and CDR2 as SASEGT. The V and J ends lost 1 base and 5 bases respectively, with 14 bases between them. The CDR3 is CASSEGRGAGETQYF. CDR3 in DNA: TGTGCCAGCAGTGAAGGGAGGGGCGCCGGGGAGACCCAGTACTTC.

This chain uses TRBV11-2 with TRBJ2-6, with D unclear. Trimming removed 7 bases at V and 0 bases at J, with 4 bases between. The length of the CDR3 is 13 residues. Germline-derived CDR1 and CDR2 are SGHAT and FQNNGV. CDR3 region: CASTISGANVLTF. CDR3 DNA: TGTGCCAGCACCATCTCTGGGGCCAACGTCCTGACTTTC.

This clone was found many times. The DNA for the CDR3 is TGTGCCAGCAGTGAACAGGTTGACATCGCGAACACCGGGGAGCTGTTTTTT. Translating gives CASSEQVDIANTGELFF. The chain links TRBV2 to TRBJ2-2; D is uncertain. Deletions cut 2 bases from V and 0 bases from J, with 13 bases between. Germline-derived CDR1 and CDR2 are SNHLY and FYNNEI. CDR3 size: 17 residues.

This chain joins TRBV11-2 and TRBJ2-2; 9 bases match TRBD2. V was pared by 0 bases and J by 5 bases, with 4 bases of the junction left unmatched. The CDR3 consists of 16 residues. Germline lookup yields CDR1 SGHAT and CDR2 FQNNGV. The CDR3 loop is CASSLEAGGPTGELFF. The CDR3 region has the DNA TGTGCCAGCAGCTTAGAGGCGGGAGGGCCGACCGGGGAGCTGTTTTTT. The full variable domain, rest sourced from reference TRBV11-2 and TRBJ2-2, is EAGVAQSPRYKIIEKRQSVAFWCNPISGHATLYWYQQILGQGPKLLIQFQNNGVVDDSQLPKDRFSAERLKGVDSTLKIQPAKLEDSAVYLCASSLEAGGPTGELFFGEGSRLTVL.

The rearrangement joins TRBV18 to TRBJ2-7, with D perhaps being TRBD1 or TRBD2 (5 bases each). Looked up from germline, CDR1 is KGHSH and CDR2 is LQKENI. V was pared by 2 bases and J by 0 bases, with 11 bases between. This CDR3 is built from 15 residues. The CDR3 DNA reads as TGTGCCAGCTCACCAGTCGAGGGGACCTCCTACGAGCAGTACTTC. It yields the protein CASSPVEGTSYEQYF.